Each of the 10 T cell receptor beta chains below was sequenced from the same sample in a study of blood T cell repertoires in COVID-19. Data came from immunoSEQ multiplex PCR; TCRdb stores just in-frame clones and leaves some out. The sample has hundreds of thousands of clones, approximately 91% seen once. The specimen sequenced was peripheral blood. The receptors derive from a man aged 40-50 years with acute or convalescent COVID-19.

The chain links TRBV19 to TRBJ1-5; D remains unclear. V lost 3 bases and J 0 bases, leaving 6 bases between the germline ends. From germline, CDR1 is LNHDA and CDR2 SQIVND (reference sequence). This CDR3 contains 14 residues. This CDR3 reads CASSIPYSNQPQHF. CDR3 nucleotides: TGTGCCAGTAGTATTCCTTATAGCAATCAGCCCCAGCATTTT.

The chain employs TRBV29-1 and TRBJ2-4; D is ambiguous. V was shortened by 5 bases and J by 6 bases, with 5 bases between the two germline ends. This CDR3 comprises 10 residues. Germline lookup yields CDR1 SQVTM and CDR2 ANQGSEA. The CDR3 region has the DNA TGCAGCGTTTCCGGAAACATTCAGTACTTC. It is translated as CSVSGNIQYF.

J is TRBJ2-2 and V is TRBV9; D may be TRBD1 (6 bases). The CDR3 spans 15 residues. The germline V gene has CDR1 SGDLS and CDR2 YYNGEE. V was clipped by 3 bases and J by 1 base, with 10 bases between them. The CDR3 DNA follows: TGTGCCAGCAGCGAGGGACACTGGAACACCGGGGAGCTGTTTTTT. Amino acid sequence: CASSEGHWNTGELFF.

The V call is TRBV5-1, the J call TRBJ2-7; D may be TRBD2 (6 bases). CDR1 and CDR2 (germline): SGHRS, YFSETQ. This CDR3 has 13 residues. V was trimmed by 0 bases and J by 6 bases, leaving 10 bases between them. CDR3 amino acids: CASSLGKEGEQYF. CDR3 coding DNA: TGCGCCAGCAGCTTGGGGAAGGAGGGCGAGCAGTACTTC.

This clone was detected only a few times. The chain carries TRBV19 and TRBJ2-4, with D maybe TRBD2 (6 bases). The V and J ends lost 7 bases and 5 bases respectively, with 9 bases between them. Per the germline V gene, CDR1 is LNHDA and CDR2 is SQIVND (reference sequence). This CDR3 contains 12 residues. The CDR3 coding sequence is TGTGCCAGTACCGGGAGACAAAACATTCAGTACTTC. This codes for CASTGRQNIQYF.

J is TRBJ2-7 and V is TRBV6-4, with 8 bases identical to TRBD1. V shed 4 bases, J shed 3 bases, and the junction held 2 bases outside the gene matches. CDR1 is MRHNA and CDR2 is SNTAGT in the germline V gene. This CDR3 has 13 amino acids. CDR3 nucleotides: TGTGCCAGCAGTGTAGACAGGGGCTACGAGCAGTACTTC. Translation gives CASSVDRGYEQYF.

The chain has TRBV18 and TRBJ2-1; D unclear. Germline CDR1 KGHSH, CDR2 LQKENI. The CDR3 contains 15 residues. V dropped 2 bases and J dropped 3 bases, with 11 bases sitting between them. The CDR3 bases are TGTGCCAGCTCACCATCATTGTCAGGCTACAATGAGCAGTTCTTC. Translation gives CASSPSLSGYNEQFF.

This chain uses TRBV5-1 with TRBJ2-1, with 13 bases identical to TRBD2. The length of the CDR3 is 16 residues. The V segment lost 1 base and the J segment 4 bases; nucleotides outside the gene matches: 2. Germline loops: CDR1 SGHRS, CDR2 YFSETQ. CDR3 sequence reads: CASSLWTSGGYNEQFF. The CDR3 DNA reads TGCGCCAGCAGCTTGTGGACTAGCGGGGGTTACAATGAGCAGTTCTTC. Based on the CDR3 plus reference TRBV5-1 and TRBJ2-1, the full variable domain is KAGVTQTPRYLIKTRGQQVTLSCSPISGHRSVSWYQQTPGQGLQFLFEYFSETQRNKGNFPGRFSGRQFSNSRSEMNVSTLELGDSALYLCASSLWTSGGYNEQFFGPGTRLTVL.

This clone was counted once. CDR3 in amino acids: CASSFQGPGTEAFF. CDR3 sequence (DNA): TGTGCCAGCAGCTTTCAGGGGCCAGGCACTGAAGCTTTCTTT. The chain links TRBV7-9 to TRBJ1-1; possibly TRBD1 for D (6 bases). The CDR3 runs 14 residues. Germline lookup yields CDR1 SEHNR and CDR2 FQNEAQ (reference sequence). The V and J ends lost 3 bases and 4 bases respectively, with 12 bases between them.

This clone occurred a few times. This chain joins TRBV19 and TRBJ1-5, with TRBD1 as a possible D gene (5 bases). Germline V lookup: CDR1 LNHDA, CDR2 SQIVND (reference sequence). Trimming pared 4 bases from V and 12 bases from J, leaving 13 bases between. The length of the CDR3 is 12 residues. DNA for the CDR3: TGTGCCAGTAGTACCGACAGTCCGCTCCAGCATTTT. This codes for CASSTDSPLQHF.